The present entry profiles one TCR beta chain with its context. The antigen is not known. CDR3 length: 16 amino acids. V lost 0 bases, J lost 2 bases, and 11 bases lay in between. CDR1 and CDR2 (germline): LGHNA, YSLEER. The source of the sample is a study of shared clonotypes between healthy human individuals. Overall study context: Aged between 18 and 49, the donors were two women and a few men.

General study findings and limits: Non-shared clonotypes were found to have lower generation probabilities than the clonotypes that were shared by all four of the sorted-subset donors. Incomplete sequencing of sorted subsets was indicated by rarefaction despite large depth.

Per the study methods: ImmunoSEQ gave junction-only sequences without quality scores, so filtering differed. Using immunoSEQ multiplex PCR, the repertoire was profiled, and TCRdb retains in-frame clones only, with some absent. V and J calls and clone size are copied from that table; D and trimming were computed from the DNA. Among 950,000 to 1,300,000 clones listed, roughly 70% were seen once. The origin of this receptor is a man aged 18 to 29 in good health. This chain connects TRBV4-3 to TRBJ2-1; no clear D gene. The sequenced material came from memory CD4+ T cells sorted from blood. Stated subset: CD45RA-negative fraction. The CDR3 sequence is CASSQDMARPYNEQFF. In DNA, the CDR3 is TGCGCCAGCAGCCAAGATATGGCCCGACCCTACAATGAGCAGTTCTTC.